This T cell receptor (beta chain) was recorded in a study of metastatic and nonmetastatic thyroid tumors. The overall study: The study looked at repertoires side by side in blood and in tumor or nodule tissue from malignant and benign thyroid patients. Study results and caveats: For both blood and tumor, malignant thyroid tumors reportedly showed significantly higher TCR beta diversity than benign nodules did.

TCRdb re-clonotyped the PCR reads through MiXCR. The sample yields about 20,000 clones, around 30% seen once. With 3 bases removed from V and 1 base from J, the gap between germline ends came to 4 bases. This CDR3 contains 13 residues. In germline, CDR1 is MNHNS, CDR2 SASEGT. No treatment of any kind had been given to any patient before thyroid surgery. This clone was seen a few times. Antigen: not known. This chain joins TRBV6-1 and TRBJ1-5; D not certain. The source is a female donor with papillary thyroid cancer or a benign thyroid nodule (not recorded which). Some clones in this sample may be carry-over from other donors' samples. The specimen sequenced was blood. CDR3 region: CASSERSNQPQHF. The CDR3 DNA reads TGTGCCAGCAGTGAGCGCAGCAATCAGCCCCAGCATTTT.